One and the same sample provided the 14 T cell receptor beta chains below, sequenced in a study of blood T cell repertoires in COVID-19. Some clones are missing from TCRdb's copy, which holds only in-frame ones; the method was immunoSEQ multiplex PCR. Counted here are under 450,000 clones, roughly 87% occurring once; the ten biggest clones make up about 3%. Material for sequencing was PBMCs or T cells enriched from blood (not recorded which). The receptors were gathered from a woman between 25 and 40 years old who had recovered from COVID-19.

The gene calls are TRBV20-1 and TRBJ2-1; 11 bases are shared with TRBD2. The CDR3 has 14 amino acids. Germline V CDR1 and CDR2: DFQATT, SNEGSKA (reference sequence). The J segment lost 8 bases and the V segment lost 3 bases, leaving 6 bases of the junction unmatched. The CDR3 DNA reads TGCAGTGCTAGTTTAACTAGCGGGAGACATGAGCAGTTCTTC. Its translation: CSASLTSGRHEQFF.

The chain uses TRBV15 and TRBJ1-1; TRBD1 agrees at 8 bases. The V and J ends lost 2 bases and 10 bases, in that order; junction bases with no gene match: 9. Germline V gene lookup returns CDR1 LNHNV and CDR2 YYDKDF (reference sequence). The CDR3 is made up of 14 amino acids. The CDR3 region has the DNA TGTGCCACCAGCAGATCCCGGGACAGGCCACGAGCTTTCTTT. Protein sequence: CATSRSRDRPRAFF.

This chain uses TRBV5-4 with TRBJ2-7; D may be TRBD2 (6 bases). The CDR3 consists of 15 residues. The V gene's germline CDR1 is SGHNT and CDR2 YYREEE (reference sequence). V lost 4 bases and J lost 0, with 14 bases in between. The CDR3 nucleotides are TGTGCCAGCAGCGGTGGGACTCTATCCTCCTACGAGCAGTACTTC. This translates into CASSGGTLSSYEQYF.

The chain joins TRBV7-2 to TRBJ2-7, with D maybe TRBD1 (6 bases). CDR1 is SGHTA, CDR2 FQGNSA, per germline. V gave up 1 base and J gave up 0 bases, with 10 bases separating them. The CDR3 extends over 15 amino acids. The CDR3 here is CASSLDQDSSYEQYF. The CDR3 DNA reads TGTGCCAGCAGCTTAGATCAGGACAGCTCCTACGAGCAGTACTTC. The whole variable domain, filled in from reference TRBV7-2 and TRBJ2-7, reads GAGVSQSPSNKVTEKGKDVELRCDPISGHTALYWYRQSLGQGLEFLIYFQGNSAPDKSGLPSDRFSAERTGGSVSTLTIQRTQQEDSAVYLCASSLDQDSSYEQYFGPGTRLTVT.

The V gene is TRBV19, the J gene TRBJ1-3, with unresolved D. Germline CDR1 is LNHDA and CDR2 is SQIVND (reference sequence). CDR3 length equals 15 residues. The ends were cut back, 3 bases at V and 3 bases at J, with 12 bases in the middle. The CDR3 region is CASSISQIYGNTIYF. CDR3 DNA sequence: TGTGCCAGTAGTATCTCCCAGATTTATGGAAACACCATATATTTT. The full variable domain, in which reference TRBV19 and TRBJ1-3 provide the parts outside the CDR3, is DGGITQSPKYLFRKEGQNVTLSCEQNLNHDAMYWYRQDPGQGLRLIYYSQIVNDFQKGDIAEGYSVSREKKESFPLTVTSAQKNPTAFYLCASSISQIYGNTIYFGEGSWLTVV.

The chain recombines TRBV29-1 with TRBJ1-2; the D gene is possibly TRBD1 (6 bases). Trimming shortened V by 4 bases and J by 0 bases, and 18 bases separated the two germline ends. CDR1 is SQVTM and CDR2 is ANQGSEA in the germline V gene. There are 16 residues in the CDR3. The CDR3, as DNA: TGCAGCGTTGGGGGGCATCTTCAGGGAGCTAACTATGGCTACACCTTC. This translates into CSVGGHLQGANYGYTF.

The rearrangement joins TRBV9 to TRBJ2-1, with 7 positions matching TRBD2. The ends lost 0 bases at V and 4 bases at J; junction bases unmatched: 10. CDR1 and CDR2 (germline): SGDLS, YYNGEE. The CDR3 is 17 residues long. CDR3 protein: CASSVGVGGFQYNEQFF. The CDR3 DNA reads as TGTGCCAGCAGCGTAGGTGTGGGAGGGTTCCAATACAATGAGCAGTTCTTC.

The gene calls are TRBV6-5 and TRBJ2-5; 12 bases line up with TRBD2. With 3 bases clipped from V and 3 bases from J, the junction kept 5 bases outside the gene matches. The CDR3 is made up of 16 amino acids. Germline V lookup: CDR1 MNHEY, CDR2 SVGAGI. The CDR3 region is CASSYKASGREETQYF. The DNA of the CDR3 is TGTGCCAGCAGTTATAAGGCTAGCGGGAGGGAAGAGACCCAGTACTTC.

The chain employs TRBV21-1 and TRBJ2-2; the D segment call TRBD1 is taken from the table without a DNA check. TRBV21-1 is an annotated pseudogene. This CDR3 is built from 19 residues. The chain's CDR3 is CASSPYSPRGQGSAGELFF. CDR3 DNA: TGTGCCAGCAGCCCCTATTCCCCTAGGGGACAGGGTTCGGCCGGGGAGCTGTTTTTT.

The CDR3 bases are TGTGCCAGCAGGGCGGGGGGGAGTCAGCCCCAGCATTTT. Amino acids: CASRAGGSQPQHF. V usage is TRBV6-5 and J usage is TRBJ1-5; D is possibly TRBD1 (5 bases). Germline CDR1 is MNHEY and CDR2 is SVGAGI. Trimming removed 6 bases from V and 6 bases from J, with 12 bases in between. This CDR3 is built from 13 residues.

CDR3 DNA: TGTGCCAGCAGCCTGGGACAGGAGAACACTGAAGCTTTCTTT. Amino acid sequence: CASSLGQENTEAFF. The V and J genes are TRBV7-9 and TRBJ1-1; 8 bases fit TRBD1. Germline loops: CDR1 SEHNR, CDR2 FQNEAQ (reference sequence). The J segment lost 1 base and the V segment lost 5 bases, leaving 3 bases of the junction unmatched. The CDR3 covers 14 residues.

The chain couples TRBV6-6 to TRBJ1-5; D call uncertain. Deletions cut 7 bases from V and 0 bases from J, with 7 bases between. Germline assignment: CDR1 MNHNY and CDR2 SVGAGI (reference sequence). This CDR3 has 13 amino acids. CDR3 region: CASTQNSNQPQHF. CDR3 sequence (DNA): TGTGCCAGCACGCAGAATAGCAATCAGCCCCAGCATTTT.

The rearrangement joins TRBV10-2 to TRBJ1-2, with D uncertain. Germline V gives CDR1 WSHSY, CDR2 SAAADI. The germline V and J ends were trimmed by 0 bases and 5 bases, with 10 bases remaining between them. The length of the CDR3 is 14 residues. This CDR3 is CASSESGTGYGYTF. For the CDR3, the DNA is TGCGCCAGCAGTGAGTCAGGAACGGGGTATGGCTACACCTTC.

This clone was picked up a small number of times. This sequence joins TRBV5-1 and TRBJ2-7; 7 nucleotides line up with TRBD2. Germline V lookup: CDR1 SGHRS, CDR2 YFSETQ. The CDR3 totals 16 residues. With V trimmed by 0 bases and J by 0 bases, 6 bases remained unmatched. As DNA, the CDR3 is TGCGCCAGCAGCTTGGCTAGCGGAGGGCACTCCTACGAGCAGTACTTC. It translates to CASSLASGGHSYEQYF.